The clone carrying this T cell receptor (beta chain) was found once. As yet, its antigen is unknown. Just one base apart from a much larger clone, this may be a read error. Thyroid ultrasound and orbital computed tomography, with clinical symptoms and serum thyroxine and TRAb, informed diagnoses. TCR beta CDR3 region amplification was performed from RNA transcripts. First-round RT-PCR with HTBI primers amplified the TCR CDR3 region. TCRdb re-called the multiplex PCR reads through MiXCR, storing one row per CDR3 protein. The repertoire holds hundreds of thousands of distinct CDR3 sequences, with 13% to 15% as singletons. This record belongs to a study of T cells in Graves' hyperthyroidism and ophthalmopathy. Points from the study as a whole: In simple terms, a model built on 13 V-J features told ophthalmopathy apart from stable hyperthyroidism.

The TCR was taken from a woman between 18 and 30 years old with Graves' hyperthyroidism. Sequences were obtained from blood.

For the CDR3, the DNA is TGTGCCAGCAGCTCAGTCCCGGGACTACCGAATTCACCCCTCCACTTT. Translation: CASSSVPGLPNSPLHF. V usage is TRBV7-2 and J usage is TRBJ1-6; D might be TRBD1 (5 bases). Trimming removed 4 bases from V and 7 bases from J, with 17 bases in between. Per germline, CDR1 SGHTA and CDR2 FQGNSA. CDR3 size: 16 residues.